This T cell receptor (beta chain) was found in a study of cytomegalovirus exposure and HLA in healthy donors (dated by TCRdb to the late 2010s). Some background on the complete study: According to a later analysis, one platform produced both the 110 or so validation repertoires and the roughly 660 repertoires of the first cohort. The aim of the study was to test whether cataloging public T cell receptors could identify signatures of past pathogen exposure. A separate validation cohort of over 95 different subjects was used in addition to the approximately 700-subject first cohort. To predict cytomegalovirus infection status, the study brought together high-throughput TCR immunosequencing, statistical association of individual TCRs with disease status, and machine learning. On the study overall, not on this receptor specifically: In vitro tests confirmed that a few of the cytomegalovirus-associated TCR beta chains recognize cytomegalovirus antigens. The classifier was reported to diagnose cytomegalovirus status with high specificity and sensitivity in both the original and validation cohorts. A later analysis had no HLA typing for the validation cohort, so co-occurrence there was scored across all 130 or so repertoires. Across donors, most TCR sequences were observed very rarely, whereas some public TCRs were present in many individuals. A later analysis found that TCRs clustered in the first cohort also tended to co-occur in the roughly 120 validation repertoires, with 90% to 95% of cluster scores above 0. It was suggested by the authors that the approach could potentially be generalized to other disease states and immunological phenotypes. The study gave a list of roughly 150 TCR beta chains associated with cytomegalovirus.

From a lookup of the germline V gene (reference sequence), CDR1 and CDR2 are MNHEY and SMNVEV. The CDR3 runs 13 amino acids, cysteine and phenylalanine included. CDR3 DNA is the only sequence kept; it has 39 bases, read in frame from the first base. V drops 3 bases and J drops 1 base, leaving 6 bases in between. Donors formed part of the validation cohort, which comprised 95 to 150 subjects and was distinct from the first cohort of 670 or so subjects. On this clone itself: Its antigen specificity is not known. No base-level quality is on record; no much larger clone is a single base apart.

Libraries were constructed by the immunoSEQ multiplex PCR assay. The source study handled its data this way. A statistical classification framework was developed to diagnose cytomegalovirus status using the catalog of TCR beta chain sequences. TCRdb holds this immuneACCESS table with in-frame rearrangements only. Some clones are missing; in checked studies, unresolved V genes explain under half, and the rest has no known cause. That table gives V, J and clone size, and the DNA gave D and trimming. The sample table holds 150,000 to 200,000 clones, of which approximately 85% were seen once. The biggest ten clones account for more than 1.2% of the sample.

The sequence links TRBV27 to TRBJ1-1, with no confident D gene call. The sequenced material came from PBMCs. The source of this sequence is a woman younger than 30 in good health and CMV-seronegative. The CDR3 region has the sequence CASSFTRNTEAFF. The bases are TGTGCCAGCAGTTTTACGAGGAACACTGAAGCTTTCTTT.